The rows below give T cell receptor beta chains drawn from one sample of a study of shared clonotypes between healthy human individuals. Some clones are missing from TCRdb's copy, which holds only in-frame ones; the method was immunoSEQ multiplex PCR. The sample includes approximately 620,000 clones, 95% to 98% seen only once; the top ten take roughly 0.05%. The sequencing input was naive CD4+ T cells sorted from blood. The receptors were gathered from a woman in her twenties or thirties in good health. CDR3s include the opening cysteine and the closing phenylalanine or tryptophan. Fields, in order: CDR3 length, D gene, clone size, J gene, V gene, CDR3 DNA, CDR3 protein. The D gene is left open where the match is weak. Expanded clones get a size class; other rows say once, few or many, or leave the size out.

len: 12; d_gene: NA; abundance: NA; j_gene: TRBJ1-2; v_gene: TRBV19; CDR3nt: TGTGCCAGTAGTGATGCTAGCTTTGGCTACACCTTC; CDR3aa: CASSDASFGYTF
len: 13; d_gene: NA; abundance: NA; j_gene: TRBJ2-2; v_gene: TRBV19; CDR3nt: TGTGCCAGTAGTATAGATGGACGGAGGGAGCTGTTTTTT; CDR3aa: CASSIDGRRELFF
len: 15; d_gene: TRBD2; abundance: NA; j_gene: TRBJ2-1; v_gene: TRBV29-1; CDR3nt: TGCAGCGTTGGATCGCGGGCGGGAGTCGGTAATGAGCAGTTCTTC; CDR3aa: CSVGSRAGVGNEQFF
len: 14; d_gene: NA; abundance: NA; j_gene: TRBJ1-2; v_gene: TRBV6-5; CDR3nt: TGTGCCAGCAGGGGGACCTTACTCAACTATGGCTACACCTTC; CDR3aa: CASRGTLLNYGYTF
len: 15; d_gene: TRBD1; abundance: once; j_gene: TRBJ2-7; v_gene: TRBV25-1; CDR3nt: TGTGCCAGCAGTGAAGACAGGGAAGGCGCCTACGAGCAGTACTTC; CDR3aa: CASSEDREGAYEQYF
len: 14; d_gene: TRBD1; abundance: NA; j_gene: TRBJ2-5; v_gene: TRBV7-7; CDR3nt: TGTGCCAGCAGCCTAACAGGGGCGGGAGAGACCCAGTACTTC; CDR3aa: CASSLTGAGETQYF
len: 16; d_gene: NA; abundance: NA; j_gene: TRBJ1-4; v_gene: TRBV5-1; CDR3nt: TGCGCCAGCAGCTTGGCCAGGGGCGGGGAAGGTGAAAAACTGTTTTTT; CDR3aa: CASSLARGGEGEKLFF
len: 14; d_gene: NA; abundance: NA; j_gene: TRBJ1-2; v_gene: TRBV28; CDR3nt: TGTGCCAGCAGTACGGGAGGGGTTAACTATGGCTACACCTTC; CDR3aa: CASSTGGVNYGYTF
len: 13; d_gene: NA; abundance: NA; j_gene: TRBJ1-2; v_gene: TRBV7-9; CDR3nt: TGTGCCAGCAGCTTACTCGTCCACTGGGGCTACACCTTC; CDR3aa: CASSLLVHWGYTF
len: 14; d_gene: NA; abundance: NA; j_gene: TRBJ2-5; v_gene: TRBV5-1; CDR3nt: TGCGCCAGCAACAGATGGTTGGGACAAGAGACCCAGTACTTC; CDR3aa: CASNRWLGQETQYF
len: 14; d_gene: NA; abundance: NA; j_gene: TRBJ2-7; v_gene: TRBV5-6; CDR3nt: TGTGCCAGCAGCTTGAGAGGATACCCCTACGAGCAGTACTTC; CDR3aa: CASSLRGYPYEQYF
len: 17; d_gene: NA; abundance: NA; j_gene: TRBJ1-3; v_gene: TRBV7-9; CDR3nt: TGTGCTAGCACCCCCTACGGGGGGATCCGGACCGGAAACACCATATATTTT; CDR3aa: CASTPYGGIRTGNTIYF
len: 15; d_gene: NA; abundance: NA; j_gene: TRBJ2-2; v_gene: TRBV28; CDR3nt: TGTGCCAGCACTCAAGGAGGGGCGAACACCGGGGAGCTGTTTTTT; CDR3aa: CASTQGGANTGELFF
len: 16; d_gene: NA; abundance: NA; j_gene: TRBJ2-1; v_gene: TRBV14; CDR3nt: TGTGCCAGCAGCCAAGAAGGCCTAGCGAGGTACAATGAGCAGTTCTTC; CDR3aa: CASSQEGLARYNEQFF
len: 14; d_gene: NA; abundance: NA; j_gene: TRBJ2-7; v_gene: TRBV6-5; CDR3nt: TGTGCCACCATGGAGACAGGAGCCTCCGGGGAGCAGTACTTC; CDR3aa: CATMETGASGEQYF
len: 12; d_gene: TRBD1; abundance: NA; j_gene: TRBJ2-7; v_gene: TRBV19; CDR3nt: TGTGCCAGTAGTACCTCAGGGGGCGAGCAGTACTTC; CDR3aa: CASSTSGGEQYF
len: 13; d_gene: TRBD1; abundance: NA; j_gene: TRBJ1-5; v_gene: TRBV2; CDR3nt: TGTGCCAGCAGACAGGGGGCGGTTCAGCCCCAGCATTTT; CDR3aa: CASRQGAVQPQHF
len: 14; d_gene: TRBD2; abundance: NA; j_gene: TRBJ2-7; v_gene: TRBV28; CDR3nt: TGTGCCAGCAAATTGGGGGGAGGGCCCTACGAGCAGTACTTC; CDR3aa: CASKLGGGPYEQYF
len: 12; d_gene: NA; abundance: NA; j_gene: TRBJ1-5; v_gene: TRBV7-9; CDR3nt: TGTGCCAGCAGCTTAGCGGGTCAGCCCCAGCATTTT; CDR3aa: CASSLAGQPQHF
len: 14; d_gene: NA; abundance: NA; j_gene: TRBJ1-1; v_gene: TRBV2; CDR3nt: TGTGCCAGCAGGCCCCCAGGAGAAGGAGCGTCAGCTTTCTTT; CDR3aa: CASRPPGEGASAFF
len: 14; d_gene: NA; abundance: NA; j_gene: TRBJ1-1; v_gene: TRBV5-1; CDR3nt: TGCGCCAGCAGCTTCAGCGGGGAGAACACTGAAGCTTTCTTT; CDR3aa: CASSFSGENTEAFF
len: 12; d_gene: NA; abundance: NA; j_gene: TRBJ1-3; v_gene: TRBV15; CDR3nt: TGTGCCACCGGGGGTTCTGGAAACACCATATATTTT; CDR3aa: CATGGSGNTIYF
len: 11; d_gene: NA; abundance: once; j_gene: TRBJ2-7; v_gene: TRBV10-3; CDR3nt: TGTGCCATCAGTGAATTATACGAGCAGTACTTC; CDR3aa: CAISELYEQYF
len: 14; d_gene: NA; abundance: NA; j_gene: TRBJ2-5; v_gene: TRBV29-1; CDR3nt: TGCAGCGCCCCCGACCCACGAGCCGGTGAGACCCAGTACTTC; CDR3aa: CSAPDPRAGETQYF
len: 14; d_gene: NA; abundance: NA; j_gene: TRBJ2-7; v_gene: TRBV7-6; CDR3nt: TGTGCCAGCAGCCCCGGGACATTACCGTACGAGCAGTACTTC; CDR3aa: CASSPGTLPYEQYF
len: 12; d_gene: NA; abundance: NA; j_gene: TRBJ1-3; v_gene: TRBV10-3; CDR3nt: TGTGCCATACAACCGGCTGGAAACACCATATATTTT; CDR3aa: CAIQPAGNTIYF
len: 14; d_gene: NA; abundance: NA; j_gene: TRBJ1-2; v_gene: TRBV5-1; CDR3nt: TGCGCCAGCAGCTTGGGACCTGGGGCGAGGGGCTACACCTTC; CDR3aa: CASSLGPGARGYTF
len: 13; d_gene: NA; abundance: NA; j_gene: TRBJ1-1; v_gene: TRBV6-1; CDR3nt: TGTGCCAGCAGAAAACAGATGAACACTGAAGCTTTCTTT; CDR3aa: CASRKQMNTEAFF
len: 14; d_gene: NA; abundance: NA; j_gene: TRBJ1-1; v_gene: TRBV19; CDR3nt: TGTGCCAGTAGAGGTCCGGGGGCGAACACTGAAGCTTTCTTT; CDR3aa: CASRGPGANTEAFF
len: 18; d_gene: NA; abundance: NA; j_gene: TRBJ1-4; v_gene: TRBV5-8; CDR3nt: TGTGCCAGCAGCTTGGTGTCAGGGATTAGTAAGGCTAATGAAAAACTGTTTTTT; CDR3aa: CASSLVSGISKANEKLFF
len: 15; d_gene: NA; abundance: NA; j_gene: TRBJ1-2; v_gene: TRBV5-5; CDR3nt: TGTGCCAGCAGCTTGGTCCGGGACCGTACCTATGGCTACACCTTC; CDR3aa: CASSLVRDRTYGYTF
len: 15; d_gene: TRBD1; abundance: NA; j_gene: TRBJ1-1; v_gene: TRBV2; CDR3nt: TGTGCCAGCACTTACTCCGGGACAGGGGACACTGAAGCTTTCTTT; CDR3aa: CASTYSGTGDTEAFF
len: 16; d_gene: TRBD2; abundance: NA; j_gene: TRBJ2-2; v_gene: TRBV7-9; CDR3nt: TGTGCCAGCAGCTTACCGGGCCAGCGGGGTCCCCGGGAGCTGTTTTTT; CDR3aa: CASSLPGQRGPRELFF
len: 16; d_gene: NA; abundance: NA; j_gene: TRBJ1-2; v_gene: TRBV7-8; CDR3nt: TGTGCCAGCAGCCAAAGATGGGGAACTGCTAACTATGGCTACACCTTC; CDR3aa: CASSQRWGTANYGYTF
len: 16; d_gene: TRBD1; abundance: NA; j_gene: TRBJ1-1; v_gene: TRBV6-5; CDR3nt: TGTGCCAGCAGTTACTCGGGACAGGGGAGGATAACTGAAGCTTTCTTT; CDR3aa: CASSYSGQGRITEAFF
len: 16; d_gene: NA; abundance: NA; j_gene: TRBJ2-2; v_gene: TRBV27; CDR3nt: TGTGCCACCGGAAAGGAGACCCCTACCCCGGCCGGGGAGCTGTTTTTT; CDR3aa: CATGKETPTPAGELFF
len: 14; d_gene: TRBD1; abundance: NA; j_gene: TRBJ1-1; v_gene: TRBV18; CDR3nt: TGTGCCAGCTCAGGCCGGGACAGGGAGACTGAAGCTTTCTTT; CDR3aa: CASSGRDRETEAFF
len: 14; d_gene: NA; abundance: NA; j_gene: TRBJ1-1; v_gene: TRBV30; CDR3nt: TGTGCCTGGAGTTTATCTCTAGGGGACACTGAAGCTTTCTTT; CDR3aa: CAWSLSLGDTEAFF
len: 15; d_gene: TRBD1; abundance: once; j_gene: TRBJ2-7; v_gene: TRBV4-1; CDR3nt: TGCGCCAGCAGCCAAGATAAGGACAGGGCGTACGAGCAGTACTTC; CDR3aa: CASSQDKDRAYEQYF
len: 15; d_gene: NA; abundance: NA; j_gene: TRBJ2-7; v_gene: TRBV18; CDR3nt: TGTGCCAGCTCACCGGGACTGCAACTGTCCTACGAGCAGTACTTC; CDR3aa: CASSPGLQLSYEQYF
len: 19; d_gene: TRBD2; abundance: NA; j_gene: TRBJ2-7; v_gene: TRBV27; CDR3nt: TGTGCCAGCAGTTCATCGGCCCCGGGACTAGCGGGAGGGCTCTACGAGCAGTACTTC; CDR3aa: CASSSSAPGLAGGLYEQYF
len: 15; d_gene: NA; abundance: once; j_gene: TRBJ1-6; v_gene: TRBV6-1; CDR3nt: TGTGCCAGCAGTGATCGGGGGATCTATAATTCACCCCTCCACTTT; CDR3aa: CASSDRGIYNSPLHF